A selection of T cell receptor beta chains follows, all from one sample in a study of T cells after yellow fever vaccination. TCRdb recomputed calls from the 5' RACE reads with MiXCR, one row per CDR3 protein. In the table there are around 250,000 distinct CDR3 sequences, about 7% of which are singletons. This specimen consisted of CD4+ T cells sorted from PBMCs, obtained 15 days after the yellow fever booster vaccination. The receptors here all came from a man aged 30 to 39 who received the YFV17D yellow fever vaccine. Each CDR3 is given with its conserved first and last residue. The D gene is left open where the match is weak. Clone sizes are given selectively: once, few, many, or a class where the clone is expanded.

clone_size: NA
j_call: TRBJ2-7
d_call: TRBD2
v_call: TRBV25-1
cdr3_aa: CASSGLAGDEQYF
cdr3_nt: TGTGCCAGCAGTGGACTAGCGGGCGACGAGCAGTACTTC

clone_size: few
j_call: TRBJ2-3
d_call: TRBD2
v_call: TRBV7-2
cdr3_aa: CASSTRLAGPFTDTQYF
cdr3_nt: TGTGCCAGCAGCACGAGACTAGCGGGGCCCTTCACAGATACGCAGTATTTT

clone_size: NA
j_call: TRBJ2-7
d_call: NA
v_call: TRBV7-9
cdr3_aa: CASSSGPLGYEQYF
cdr3_nt: TGTGCCAGCAGCTCTGGTCCGCTAGGATACGAGCAGTACTTC

clone_size: many
j_call: TRBJ2-3
d_call: NA
v_call: TRBV20-1
cdr3_aa: CAPGLNTDTQYF
cdr3_nt: TGCGCCCCAGGGTTGAACACAGATACGCAGTATTTT

clone_size: many
j_call: TRBJ2-1
d_call: TRBD2
v_call: TRBV20-1
cdr3_aa: CSARTLAGHNEQFF
cdr3_nt: TGCAGTGCTAGAACACTAGCGGGGCACAATGAGCAGTTCTTC

clone_size: many
j_call: TRBJ1-4
d_call: NA
v_call: TRBV18
cdr3_aa: CASSWDLNEKLFF
cdr3_nt: TGTGCCAGCTCGTGGGACCTTAATGAAAAACTGTTTTTT

clone_size: few
j_call: TRBJ2-3
d_call: NA
v_call: TRBV7-2
cdr3_aa: CASSLAKHMDATEPDTQYF
cdr3_nt: TGTGCCAGCAGCTTAGCCAAGCATATGGACGCCACAGAGCCAGATACGCAGTATTTT

clone_size: few
j_call: TRBJ1-1
d_call: NA
v_call: TRBV6-1
cdr3_aa: CASSLNQLEAFF
cdr3_nt: TGTGCCAGCAGCCTAAACCAACTAGAAGCTTTCTTT

clone_size: NA
j_call: TRBJ2-1
d_call: TRBD2
v_call: TRBV20-1
cdr3_aa: CCARDVAGGRNEQFF
cdr3_nt: TGCTGTGCTAGAGACGTGGCGGGAGGCCGAAATGAGCAGTTCTTC

clone_size: NA
j_call: TRBJ2-7
d_call: NA
v_call: TRBV4-2
cdr3_aa: CASSQAGNYEQYF
cdr3_nt: TGTGCCAGCAGCCAAGCGGGGAACTACGAGCAGTACTTC

clone_size: few
j_call: TRBJ2-7
d_call: TRBD2
v_call: TRBV9
cdr3_aa: CASSVGSLAGDYEQYF
cdr3_nt: TGTGCCAGCAGCGTAGGTAGTCTAGCGGGAGACTACGAGCAGTACTTC

clone_size: NA
j_call: TRBJ1-1
d_call: TRBD1
v_call: TRBV7-2
cdr3_aa: CASSPGQGLMNTEAFF
cdr3_nt: TGTGCCAGCAGCCCCGGACAGGGCTTAATGAACACTGAAGCTTTCTTT

clone_size: many
j_call: TRBJ2-7
d_call: TRBD2
v_call: TRBV6-5
cdr3_aa: CATRTSGTYEQYF
cdr3_nt: TGTGCCACCAGGACTAGCGGGACCTACGAGCAGTACTTC

clone_size: many
j_call: TRBJ2-5
d_call: NA
v_call: TRBV29-1
cdr3_aa: CSVEFVTVQDSQYF
cdr3_nt: TGCAGCGTTGAGTTTGTGACAGTTCAAGACTCCCAGTACTTC

clone_size: NA
j_call: TRBJ2-1
d_call: TRBD2
v_call: TRBV18
cdr3_aa: CASSPGLAGNYNEQFF
cdr3_nt: TGTGCCAGCTCACCAGGACTAGCGGGGAACTACAATGAGCAGTTCTTC

clone_size: NA
j_call: TRBJ2-2
d_call: NA
v_call: TRBV27
cdr3_aa: CASSDGGNTGELFF
cdr3_nt: TGTGCCAGCAGCGACGGAGGAAACACCGGGGAGCTGTTTTTT

clone_size: NA
j_call: TRBJ2-7
d_call: TRBD1
v_call: TRBV18
cdr3_aa: CASSRGQYYEQYF
cdr3_nt: TGTGCCAGCTCACGGGGACAGTACTACGAGCAGTACTTC

clone_size: NA
j_call: TRBJ2-3
d_call: NA
v_call: TRBV5-8
cdr3_aa: CASSLGRGVSTDTQYF
cdr3_nt: TGTGCCAGCAGCTTGGGACGCGGCGTAAGCACAGATACGCAGTATTTT

clone_size: few
j_call: TRBJ2-7
d_call: TRBD2
v_call: TRBV20-1
cdr3_aa: CSARAGGTHPYEQYF
cdr3_nt: TGCAGTGCTAGAGCGGGGGGAACTCACCCCTACGAGCAGTACTTC

clone_size: NA
j_call: TRBJ2-7
d_call: NA
v_call: TRBV3-1
cdr3_aa: CACTQDSDSAGSYEQYF
cdr3_nt: TGTGCCTGCACCCAAGATTCCGATAGCGCGGGATCCTACGAGCAGTACTTC

clone_size: NA
j_call: TRBJ1-6
d_call: TRBD1
v_call: TRBV7-2
cdr3_aa: CASSPRTGSWLETPLHF
cdr3_nt: TGTGCCAGCAGCCCGCGGACAGGTTCCTGGTTAGAAACACCCCTCCACTTT

clone_size: NA
j_call: TRBJ1-2
d_call: TRBD1
v_call: TRBV5-5
cdr3_aa: CASRGTGSNYGYTF
cdr3_nt: TGTGCCAGCAGAGGGACAGGGTCTAACTATGGCTACACCTTC